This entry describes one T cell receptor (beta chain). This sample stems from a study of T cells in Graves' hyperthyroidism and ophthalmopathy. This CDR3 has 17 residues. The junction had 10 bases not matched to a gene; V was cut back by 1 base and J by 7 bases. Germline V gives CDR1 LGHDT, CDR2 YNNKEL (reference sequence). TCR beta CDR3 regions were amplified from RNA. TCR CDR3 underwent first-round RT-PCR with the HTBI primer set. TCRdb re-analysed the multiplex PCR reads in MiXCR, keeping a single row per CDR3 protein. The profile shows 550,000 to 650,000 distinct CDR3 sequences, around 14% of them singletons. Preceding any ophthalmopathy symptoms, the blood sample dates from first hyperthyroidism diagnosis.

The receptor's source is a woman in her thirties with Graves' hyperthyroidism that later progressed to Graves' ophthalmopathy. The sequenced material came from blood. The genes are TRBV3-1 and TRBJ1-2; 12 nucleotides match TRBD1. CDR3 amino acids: CASSQAGTGGARRGYTF. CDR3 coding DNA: TGTGCCAGCAGCCAAGCCGGGACAGGGGGCGCGCGTCGTGGCTACACCTTC. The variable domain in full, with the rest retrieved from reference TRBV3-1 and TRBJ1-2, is DTAVSQTPKYLVTQMGNDKSIKCEQNLGHDTMYWYKQDSKKFLKIMFSYNNKELIINETVPNRFSPKSPDKAHLNLHINSLELGDSAVYFCASSQAGTGGARRGYTFGSGTRLTVV.